Included here is one T cell receptor (beta chain) sequence, with context. The target antigen is unknown. Trimming removed 1 base at V and 4 bases at J, with 16 bases between. The CDR3 spans 15 residues. Germline lookup yields CDR1 DFQATT and CDR2 SNEGSKA (reference sequence). This specimen belongs to a study of CD8 T cells in Susac syndrome. Notes on the study in general: The study conceded that its TCR sequencing and HLA analysis involved relatively few individuals.

Random hexamers primed reverse transcription of about 0.45 to 1 ug RNA. One entry per CDR3 protein results from TCRdb running MiXCR on the immunoSEQ multiplex PCR reads. The data show around 150,000 distinct CDR3 sequences, approximately 92% seen once. The specimen was CD4+ T cells from PBMCs. V usage is TRBV20-1 and J usage is TRBJ2-5, with D possibly TRBD1 on 5 matching bases. This receptor was identified in a human donor in good health. CDR3: CSARASGRVRETQYF. The CDR3 nucleotides read TGCAGTGCTAGAGCTTCGGGCAGGGTACGAGAGACCCAGTACTTC.